The sequence of this TCR beta chain was determined in a study of shared clonotypes between healthy human individuals. Study-level points and caveats: Naive CD4 clonotypes were shared across a few donors at about 5%.

A note on this clone: Its antigen remains unknown.

The donors, healthy adults who were HIV-negative, had experienced no recent acute infections or vaccinations. TCRdb keeps only in-frame clones here, not all; method: immunoSEQ multiplex PCR. This sample has 900,000 to 1,200,000 clones, with approximately 78% found just once. Per the germline V gene, CDR1 is SNHLY and CDR2 is FYNNEI. This CDR3 has 15 amino acids. Trimming stripped 4 bases from V and 4 bases from J, with 14 bases between. This TCR was sampled from a man between 18 and 35 years old in good health. Some clones in this sample may be carry-over from other donors' samples. The V call is TRBV2, the J call TRBJ2-1; maybe TRBD1 (5 bases). The specimen was memory CD4+ T cells from PBMCs. Stated subset: CD45RA-negative fraction. In nucleotides, the CDR3 is TGTGCCAGCAGTGTAACAGGAGCCGGATACAATGAGCAGTTCTTC. The encoded protein is CASSVTGAGYNEQFF.